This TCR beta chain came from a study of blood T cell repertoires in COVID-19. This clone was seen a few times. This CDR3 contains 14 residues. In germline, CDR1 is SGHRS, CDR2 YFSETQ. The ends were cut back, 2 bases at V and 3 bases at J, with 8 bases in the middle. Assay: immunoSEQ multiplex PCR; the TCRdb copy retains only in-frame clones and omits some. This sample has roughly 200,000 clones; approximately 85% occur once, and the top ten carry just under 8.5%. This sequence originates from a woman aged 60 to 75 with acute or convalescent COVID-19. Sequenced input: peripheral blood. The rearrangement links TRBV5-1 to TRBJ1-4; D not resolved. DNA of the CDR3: TGCGCCAGCAGCTTCGGGTCATCTAATGAAAAACTGTTTTTT. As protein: CASSFGSSNEKLFF.